This T cell receptor (beta chain) was captured by sequencing in a study of cytomegalovirus exposure and HLA in healthy donors. The study, taken as a whole, reports: Usually a TCR sequence was rare, but some public TCRs were found in many donors. A later analysis found first-cohort TCR clusters tended to co-occur in the approximately 110 validation repertoires.

The method was immunoSEQ multiplex PCR; TCRdb's version includes in-frame clones alone and lacks a portion of them. The table lists 200,000 to 300,000 clones, roughly 89% of them singletons. The donors were in the roughly 110-subject validation cohort, distinct from the approximately 670-subject first cohort. There are 15 residues in the CDR3. Deletions cut 0 bases from V and 1 base from J, with 10 bases between. Germline V CDR1 and CDR2: SGHDN, FVKESK. A remark on this clone: Its antigen is currently unknown.

This TCR was recovered from a man between 18 and 29 years old in good health and CMV-seronegative. This chain joins TRBV14 and TRBJ2-7; D ambiguous. Source material: PBMCs. The CDR3 nucleotides read TGTGCCAGCAGCCAAGATCTGCAGTCTTCCTACGAGCAGTACTTC. Its protein product is CASSQDLQSSYEQYF.